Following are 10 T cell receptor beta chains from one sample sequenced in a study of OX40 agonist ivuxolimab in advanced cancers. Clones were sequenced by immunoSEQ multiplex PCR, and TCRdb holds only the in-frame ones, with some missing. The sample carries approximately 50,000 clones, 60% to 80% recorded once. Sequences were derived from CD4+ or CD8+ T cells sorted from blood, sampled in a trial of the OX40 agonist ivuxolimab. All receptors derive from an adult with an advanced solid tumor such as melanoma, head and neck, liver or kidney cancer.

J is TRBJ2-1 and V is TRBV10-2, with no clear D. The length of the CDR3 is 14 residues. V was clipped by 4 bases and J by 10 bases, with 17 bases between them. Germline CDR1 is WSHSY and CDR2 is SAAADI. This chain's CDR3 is CASSGARSHGEQFF. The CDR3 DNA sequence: TGCGCCAGCAGTGGGGCTAGATCCCACGGGGAGCAGTTCTTC.

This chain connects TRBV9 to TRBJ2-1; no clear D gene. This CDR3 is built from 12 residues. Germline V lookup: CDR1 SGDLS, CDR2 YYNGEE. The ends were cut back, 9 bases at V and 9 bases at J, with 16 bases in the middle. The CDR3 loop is CANLYPTFEQFF. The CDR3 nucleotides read TGTGCCAACCTCTATCCGACTTTTGAGCAGTTCTTC.

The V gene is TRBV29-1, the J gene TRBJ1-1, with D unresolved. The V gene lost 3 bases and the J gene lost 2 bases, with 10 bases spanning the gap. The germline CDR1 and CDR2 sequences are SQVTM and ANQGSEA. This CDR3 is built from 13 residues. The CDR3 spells CSVEGSFNTEAFF. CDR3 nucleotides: TGCAGCGTTGAGGGCAGCTTTAACACTGAAGCTTTCTTT.

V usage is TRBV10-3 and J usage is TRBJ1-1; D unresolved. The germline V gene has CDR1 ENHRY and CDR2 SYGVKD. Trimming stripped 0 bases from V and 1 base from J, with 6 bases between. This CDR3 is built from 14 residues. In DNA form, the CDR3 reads TGTGCCATCAGTGAGTCGGCGGCGAACACTGAAGCTTTCTTT. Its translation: CAISESAANTEAFF.

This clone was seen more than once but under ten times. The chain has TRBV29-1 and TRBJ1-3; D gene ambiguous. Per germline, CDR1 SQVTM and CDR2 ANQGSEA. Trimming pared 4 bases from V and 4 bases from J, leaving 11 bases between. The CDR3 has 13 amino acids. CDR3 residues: CSVGQALGNTIYF. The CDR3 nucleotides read TGCAGCGTTGGGCAGGCCCTGGGAAACACCATATATTTT. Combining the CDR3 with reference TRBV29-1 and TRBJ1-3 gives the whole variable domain SAVISQKPSRDICQRGTSLTIQCQVDSQVTMMFWYRQQPGQSLTLIATANQGSEATYESGFVIDKFPISRPNLTFSTLTVSNMSPEDSSIYLCSVGQALGNTIYFGEGSWLTVV.

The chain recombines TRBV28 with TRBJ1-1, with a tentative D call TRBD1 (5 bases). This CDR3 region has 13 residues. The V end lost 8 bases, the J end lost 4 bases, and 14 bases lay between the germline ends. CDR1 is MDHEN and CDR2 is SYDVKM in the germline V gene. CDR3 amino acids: CASLIGGGTEAFF. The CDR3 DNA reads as TGTGCCAGCCTGATTGGGGGTGGCACTGAAGCTTTCTTT.

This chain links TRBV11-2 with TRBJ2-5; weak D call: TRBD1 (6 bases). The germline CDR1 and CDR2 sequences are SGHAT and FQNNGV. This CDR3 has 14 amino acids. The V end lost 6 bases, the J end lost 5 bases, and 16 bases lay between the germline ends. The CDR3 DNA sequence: TGTGCCAGCAGATCTAGGGGGTCCGGGGAGACCCAGTACTTC. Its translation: CASRSRGSGETQYF.

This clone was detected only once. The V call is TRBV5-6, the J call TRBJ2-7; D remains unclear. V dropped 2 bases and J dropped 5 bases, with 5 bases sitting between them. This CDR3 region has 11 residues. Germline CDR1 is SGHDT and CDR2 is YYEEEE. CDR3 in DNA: TGTGCCAGCAGCTTATACCACGAGCAGTACTTC. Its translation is CASSLYHEQYF.

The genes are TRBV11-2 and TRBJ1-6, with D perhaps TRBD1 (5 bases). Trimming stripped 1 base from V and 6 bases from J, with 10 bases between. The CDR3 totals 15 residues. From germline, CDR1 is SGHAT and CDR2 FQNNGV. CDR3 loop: CASSLGGGGNSPLHF. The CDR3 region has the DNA TGTGCCAGCAGCTTAGGGGGCGGGGGTAATTCACCCCTCCACTTT. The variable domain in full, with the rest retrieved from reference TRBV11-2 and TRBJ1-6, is EAGVAQSPRYKIIEKRQSVAFWCNPISGHATLYWYQQILGQGPKLLIQFQNNGVVDDSQLPKDRFSAERLKGVDSTLKIQPAKLEDSAVYLCASSLGGGGNSPLHFGNGTRLTVT.

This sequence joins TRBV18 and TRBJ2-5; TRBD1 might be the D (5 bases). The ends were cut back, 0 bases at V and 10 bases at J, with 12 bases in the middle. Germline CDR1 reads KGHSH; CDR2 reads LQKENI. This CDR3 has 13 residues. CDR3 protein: CASSPPGPGRQYF. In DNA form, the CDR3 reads TGTGCCAGCTCACCACCGGGGCCCGGGCGCCAGTACTTC.